The 26 T cell receptor beta chains below all came from one sample that was sequenced in a study of T-cell reconstitution after alpha-beta-depleted transplantation in children. Unique molecular identifiers were used to barcode this TCRbeta library. Via MiXCR, TCRdb re-called the PCR reads, giving one row per CDR3 protein. Among some 120,000 distinct CDR3 sequences listed, about 21% were seen once. Here the sequenced sample was PBMCs, mostly from graft donor cells, taken 180 days after TCRalphabeta/CD19-depleted stem cell transplant. These receptors were collected from a male patient aged 2 to 10 who had a stem cell transplant for chronic granulomatous disease, so the T cells may come from the graft donor.

Many counts were recorded for this clonotype. The chain's CDR3 is CSCPGQERETQYF. The DNA for the CDR3 is TGCAGTTGTCCGGGACAGGAACGAGAGACCCAGTACTTC. The chain recombines TRBV20-1 with TRBJ2-5; TRBD1 aligns across 8 bases. J gave up 4 bases and V 8 bases, and 9 bases lay outside the gene matches. This CDR3 region has 13 residues. The V gene's germline CDR1 is DFQATT and CDR2 SNEGSKA (reference sequence).

This clonotype was observed a few times. The V and J genes are TRBV30 and TRBJ1-6, with D possibly TRBD1 on 6 matching bases. Germline assignment: CDR1 GTSNPN and CDR2 SVGIG (reference sequence). Trimming took off 2 bases at V and 10 bases at J, with 12 bases between the two ends. This CDR3 has 13 amino acids. Here the CDR3 DNA reads TGTGCCTGGAGTTCCGGGGGCCGATCACCCCTCCACTTT. The encoded protein is CAWSSGGRSPLHF.

This clonotype was counted at least ten times. The chain employs TRBV12-3 or TRBV12-4 and TRBJ1-5; perhaps TRBD1 as D (6 bases). CDR3 length equals 15 residues. V shed 0 bases and J shed 0 bases, with 6 bases lying between them. DNA of the CDR3: TGTGCCAGCAGTTTAGCAGGGGGTAGCAATCAGCCCCAGCATTTT. Amino acids: CASSLAGGSNQPQHF.

The gene calls are TRBV20-1 and TRBJ2-1, with D unclear. V gave up 3 bases and J gave up 0 bases, with 15 bases separating them. Germline V gene lookup returns CDR1 DFQATT and CDR2 SNEGSKA (reference sequence). The CDR3 runs 16 residues. DNA for the CDR3: TGCAGTGCTAGTTTTCCGCCTGAGAGCTCCTACAATGAGCAGTTCTTC. Amino acids: CSASFPPESSYNEQFF.

This clonotype was picked up a small number of times. This chain links TRBV20-1 with TRBJ2-7, with D possibly TRBD2 on 6 matching bases. The germline V gene has CDR1 DFQATT and CDR2 SNEGSKA (reference sequence). Trimming pared 7 bases from V and 2 bases from J, leaving 12 bases between. CDR3 length: 12 residues. The DNA for the CDR3 is TGCAGTGTTGCCGGGAGAACCTACGAGCAGTACTTC. Its protein is CSVAGRTYEQYF.

The chain carries TRBV20-1 and TRBJ1-4; D is unclear. The germline V and J ends were trimmed by 0 bases and 1 base, with 9 bases remaining between them. CDR3 size: 15 residues. Germline-derived CDR1 and CDR2 are DFQATT and SNEGSKA (reference sequence). The CDR3 region is CSARDSQRTNEKLFF. In DNA, the CDR3 is TGCAGTGCTAGAGATTCCCAGAGAACTAATGAAAAACTGTTTTTT.

The chain joins TRBV6-2 or TRBV6-3 to TRBJ2-2, with unresolved D. Trimming stripped 2 bases from V and 0 bases from J, with 1 base between. CDR3 size: 13 residues. Germline lookup yields CDR1 MNHEY and CDR2 SVGEGT. The CDR3 is CASSYANTGELFF. The CDR3 nucleotides read TGTGCCAGCAGTTACGCGAACACCGGGGAGCTGTTTTTT.

This clonotype was seen more than once but under ten times. One end of the junction fails to match germline, which may point to a read error. V usage is TRBV7-2 and J usage is TRBJ2-1; D perhaps matches TRBD2 (6 bases). This CDR3 comprises 9 residues. CDR1 is SGHTA, CDR2 FQGNSA, per germline. CDR3 sequence: CASSTRTNF. CDR3 DNA: TGTGCCAGCAGCACCCGGACTAACTTC.

The chain joins TRBV5-5 to TRBJ2-1; 8 bases line up with TRBD1. This CDR3 region has 14 residues. Germline V CDR1 and CDR2: SGHKS, YYEKEE (reference sequence). V was pared by 3 bases and J by 4 bases, with 3 bases of the junction left unmatched. CDR3: CASSSDRAYNEQFF. The CDR3 DNA sequence: TGTGCCAGCAGCTCGGACAGGGCATACAATGAGCAGTTCTTC.

The chain joins TRBV20-1 to TRBJ2-3; TRBD2 is a possible D gene (6 bases). CDR1 DFQATT and CDR2 SNEGSKA come from the germline V gene (reference sequence). The CDR3 has 14 amino acids. V lost 0 bases and J 0 bases, leaving 7 bases between the germline ends. CDR3 bases: TGCAGTGCTAGAGACGGGACTAGCACAGATACGCAGTATTTT. Its protein product is CSARDGTSTDTQYF.

This clonotype showed up many times. CDR3 loop: CASSSDRGWETQYF. The CDR3 nucleotides read TGTGCCAGCAGTTCGGACAGGGGATGGGAGACCCAGTACTTC. J is TRBJ2-5 and V is TRBV27; 9 bases match TRBD1. The CDR3 has 14 amino acids. Germline V lookup: CDR1 MNHEY, CDR2 SMNVEV (reference sequence). The trim removed 4 bases at V and 5 bases at J, leaving 5 bases unmatched.

The chain carries TRBV12-3 or TRBV12-4 and TRBJ2-2, with 7 positions matching TRBD1. This CDR3 is 15 amino acids long. The J segment lost 1 base and the V segment lost 3 bases, leaving 2 bases of the junction unmatched. The CDR3 DNA is TGTGCCAGCAGTTTCGGGGACAGGAACACCGGGGAGCTGTTTTTT. As protein: CASSFGDRNTGELFF.

This clonotype was picked up a small number of times. The CDR3 DNA reads TGCAGCGCTCCTCTTGGGGCCACCGGGGAGCTGTTTTTT. This encodes CSAPLGATGELFF. V and J are TRBV29-1 and TRBJ2-2; D might be TRBD1 (5 bases). The CDR3 totals 13 residues. Germline lookup yields CDR1 SQVTM and CDR2 ANQGSEA. Trimming removed 7 bases at V and 4 bases at J, with 13 bases between.

This clonotype appeared a few times. V usage is TRBV9 and J usage is TRBJ2-1; tentatively, D is TRBD2 (7 bases). Trimming left V 4 bases short and J 0 bases short, with 14 bases between. Germline assignment: CDR1 SGDLS and CDR2 YYNGEE. This CDR3 is 16 amino acids long. CDR3 sequence (DNA): TGTGCCAGCAGCCCAAAGGGGGGGTTCTCCTACAATGAGCAGTTCTTC. It encodes CASSPKGGFSYNEQFF. Complete variable domain (other parts from reference TRBV9 and TRBJ2-1): DSGVTQTPKHLITATGQRVTLRCSPRSGDLSVYWYQQSLDQGLQFLIQYYNGEERAKGNILERFSAQQFPDLHSELNLSSLELGDSALYFCASSPKGGFSYNEQFFGPGTRLTVL.

The J gene is TRBJ2-1, the V gene TRBV12-3 or TRBV12-4, with 9 bases fitting TRBD2. The J segment lost 7 bases and the V segment lost 8 bases, leaving 12 bases of the junction unmatched. There are 15 residues in the CDR3. In DNA, the CDR3 is TGTGCCAGCGTTTCGGGACTAGCTGTTGGAAATGAGCAGTTCTTC. Amino acids: CASVSGLAVGNEQFF.

V gene TRBV7-2 combines with J gene TRBJ2-1, with 8 bases fitting TRBD2. The CDR3 length is 16 residues. With 6 bases clipped from V and 8 bases from J, the junction kept 15 bases outside the gene matches. CDR1 SGHTA and CDR2 FQGNSA come from the germline V gene. CDR3 in DNA: TGTGCCAGCAGGATGACCGGGACTAGTATTGTACATGAGCAGTTCTTC. Translated: CASRMTGTSIVHEQFF.

This chain uses TRBV12-3 or TRBV12-4 with TRBJ2-3; tentative D call: TRBD1 (5 bases). CDR3 length equals 11 residues. Trimming took off 5 bases at V and 7 bases at J, with 7 bases between the two ends. The DNA of the CDR3 is TGTGCCAGCAGTGGGGCATATACGCAGTATTTT. Its translation: CASSGAYTQYF.

The rearrangement uses TRBV7-9 and TRBJ2-1, with TRBD2 as a possible D gene (6 bases). The CDR3 consists of 15 residues. The V gene's germline CDR1 is SEHNR and CDR2 FQNEAQ (reference sequence). The V gene lost 4 bases and the J gene lost 7 bases, with 17 bases spanning the gap. The CDR3, as DNA: TGTGCCAGCAGCTATGGTGCGGGGCCACTGAATGAGCAGTTCTTC. Translation gives CASSYGAGPLNEQFF.

The chain is built from TRBV5-1 and TRBJ2-3; 12 bases map to TRBD2. Trimming cost V 4 bases and J 2 bases; bases outside gene matches: 5. This CDR3 region has 16 residues. From germline, CDR1 is SGHRS and CDR2 YFSETQ. The CDR3 loop is CASSIRLAGDTDTQYF. In DNA, the CDR3 is TGCGCCAGCAGCATAAGACTAGCGGGGGACACAGATACGCAGTATTTT.

This chain joins TRBV6-1 and TRBJ1-2; D gene ambiguous. Germline V gene data show CDR1 as MNHNS and CDR2 as SASEGT. V was shortened by 5 bases and J by 3 bases, with 13 bases between the two germline ends. CDR3 length: 14 residues. As DNA, the CDR3 is TGTGCCAGCAGTCCACTTGGAGGAGACTATGGCTACACCTTC. Its translation: CASSPLGGDYGYTF.

The V call is TRBV5-1, the J call TRBJ2-3; perhaps TRBD1 as D (5 bases). The CDR3 runs 15 residues. The germline V and J ends were trimmed by 0 bases and 4 bases, with 12 bases remaining between them. Germline-derived CDR1 and CDR2 are SGHRS and YFSETQ. In DNA form, the CDR3 reads TGCGCCAGCAGCTTGGAGCAGGGCAGGGCAGATACGCAGTATTTT. Translated: CASSLEQGRADTQYF.

This chain connects TRBV14 to TRBJ1-4; no clear D. Deletions cut 0 bases from V and 13 bases from J, with 12 bases between. There are 13 residues in the CDR3. Per germline, CDR1 SGHDN and CDR2 FVKESK. CDR3 in amino acids: CASSQDHKGRLFF. CDR3 sequence (DNA): TGTGCCAGCAGCCAAGATCATAAAGGGAGACTGTTTTTT.

This clonotype has more than one count but fewer than ten. The CDR3 loop is CASSGETSGTNNEQFF. The CDR3 nucleotides read TGTGCCAGCAGCGGAGAGACTAGCGGGACAAACAATGAGCAGTTCTTC. The V gene is TRBV5-6, the J gene TRBJ2-1; 11 positions match TRBD2. This CDR3 has 16 residues. Germline loops: CDR1 SGHDT, CDR2 YYEEEE. V was pared by 4 bases and J by 5 bases, with 8 bases of the junction left unmatched. Filled out from reference TRBV5-6 and TRBJ2-1, the complete variable domain reads DAGVTQSPTHLIKTRGQQVTLRCSPKSGHDTVSWYQQALGQGPQFIFQYYEEEERQRGNFPDRFSGHQFPNYSSELNVNALLLGDSALYLCASSGETSGTNNEQFFGPGTRLTVL.

This clonotype was counted between two and nine times. The chain couples TRBV20-1 to TRBJ2-7; 9 bases line up with TRBD1. From germline, CDR1 is DFQATT and CDR2 SNEGSKA (reference sequence). The CDR3 covers 14 residues. V lost 8 bases and J lost 2; bases outside the gene matches: 10. The DNA of the CDR3 is TGCAGTACTACTCCGGGACAGGGCCCCTACGAGCAGTACTTC. Encoded protein: CSTTPGQGPYEQYF.

This clonotype was picked up many times. This sequence joins TRBV6-5 and TRBJ2-2; D unclear. The CDR3 length is 12 residues. Germline V gene data show CDR1 as MNHEY and CDR2 as SVGAGI. Deletions cut 8 bases from V and 6 bases from J, with 10 bases between. This CDR3 is CASLGSPGELFF. The CDR3 bases are TGTGCCAGCTTAGGTAGCCCCGGGGAGCTGTTTTTT.

This clonotype occurred many times. The V gene is TRBV3-1, the J gene TRBJ2-7; TRBD1 or TRBD2 may be the D gene (5 bases each). Germline CDR1 is LGHDT and CDR2 is YNNKEL (reference sequence). The germline V and J ends were trimmed by 4 bases and 0 bases, with 10 bases remaining between them. The CDR3 contains 14 residues. The CDR3 DNA sequence: TGTGCCAGCAGCCTTCACGGGGCCTCCTACGAGCAGTACTTC. Its protein is CASSLHGASYEQYF.